This TCR beta chain was profiled in a study of response to subunit inactivated influenza vaccine (dated by TCRdb to between 2017 and 2018). A note on the overall study: To follow how T cells responded to a trivalent subunit inactivated influenza vaccine, the researchers relied on deep quantitative profiling of the T cell receptor repertoire. Points the paper makes about the study in general: The authors suggested that each seasonal influenza vaccination may recruit only a limited number of new T cells.

V and J are truncated by 11 bases and 3 bases respectively, leaving an intervening sequence of 5 bases. From its cysteine to its phenylalanine, the CDR3 spans 10 amino acids. Kept here is only the CDR3 DNA, which spans 30 bases and is read in frame from base 1. CDR1 and CDR2, looked up from the germline V gene, are MDHEN and SYDVKM. Note on this clonotype: This receptor's antigen is unknown. Base qualities are not at hand, and no much larger clone is one base apart.

Preparation of the library involved RT-PCR. Sequencing was carried out with an Illumina HiSeq 2500. TCRdb took the public reads, trimmed them with fastp at Q25, ran MiXCR for clone calling and kept in-frame beta chains. All rows with the same CDR3 protein become a single entry with the most common DNA and genes. The sample profile shows about 520,000 distinct CDR3 sequences; around 25% of them were found once. Of the sample, 1.5% to 2% is held by the ten largest clones. The source is a man aged 50-59 years who received an inactivated influenza vaccine. Donor details come from another sample of the same person, matched by shared clones. Source: CD4+ T cells sorted from PBMCs, taken roughly 5 days after vaccination. Recombination joined TRBV28 with TRBJ1-5; no D gene call is confident. The DNA sequence follows: TGTGCCGGGCCCAATCAGCCCCAGCATTTT. The resulting protein is CAGPNQPQHF.